Presented here are 29 T cell receptor beta chains from one specimen sequenced in a study of cytomegalovirus exposure and HLA in healthy donors. Primers for the PCR totalled 60 Vbeta and 13 Jbeta. Sequencing was performed with immunoSEQ multiplex PCR; in TCRdb, only in-frame clones are kept and a portion is missing. This sample has 150,000 to 200,000 clones, with roughly 74% found just once. The specimen sequenced was PBMCs. The source of these receptors is a male donor in good health and CMV-seronegative.

The genes are TRBV2 and TRBJ1-1; TRBD1 aligns across 8 bases. CDR3 length: 14 residues. CDR1 is SNHLY and CDR2 is FYNNEI in the germline V gene. The trim removed 6 bases at V and 1 base at J, leaving 4 bases unmatched. This CDR3 reads CASRADRANTEAFF. DNA of the CDR3: TGTGCCAGCAGAGCGGACAGGGCGAACACTGAAGCTTTCTTT.

The chain joins TRBV9 to TRBJ2-3, with a possible D match to TRBD1 (6 bases). V lost 1 base, J lost 1 base, and 10 bases lay in between. There are 15 residues in the CDR3. Germline assignment: CDR1 SGDLS and CDR2 YYNGEE. The CDR3: CASSVTGPGTDTQYF. In nucleotides, the CDR3 is TGTGCCAGCAGCGTAACAGGGCCTGGCACAGATACGCAGTATTTT.

The gene calls are TRBV5-6 and TRBJ1-3; the D gene is possibly TRBD1 (6 bases). Germline CDR1 SGHDT, CDR2 YYEEEE. The CDR3 extends over 15 amino acids. V was clipped by 4 bases and J by 2 bases, with 13 bases between them. CDR3 protein: CASSQSPGAGNTIYF. The CDR3 DNA sequence: TGTGCCAGCAGCCAATCTCCAGGGGCTGGAAACACCATATATTTT.

This rearrangement joins TRBV7-9 to TRBJ1-4; 8 bases line up with TRBD1. The CDR3 spans 16 residues. The germline V gene encodes CDR1 SEHNR and CDR2 FQNEAQ (reference sequence). V trimming: 2 bases; J trimming: 7 bases; junction bases outside the gene matches: 9. The CDR3 region has the DNA TGTGCCAGCAGCTTAACGTCGGACAGGGAGGCTGAAAAACTGTTTTTT. Amino acids: CASSLTSDREAEKLFF. The variable domain in full, completed from reference TRBV7-9 and TRBJ1-4, reads DTGVSQNPRHKITKRGQNVTFRCDPISEHNRLYWYRQTLGQGPEFLTYFQNEAQLEKSRLLSDRFSAERPKGSFSTLEIQRTEQGDSAMYLCASSLTSDREAEKLFFGSGTQLSVL.

This rearrangement joins TRBV19 to TRBJ2-4; 7 bases line up with TRBD2. CDR1 is LNHDA, CDR2 SQIVND, per germline (reference sequence). The CDR3 sequence is 13 residues long. V was clipped by 6 bases and J by 1 base; unmatched bases: 0. The chain's CDR3 is CASRGGAKNIQYF. CDR3 bases: TGTGCCAGTAGGGGAGGGGCCAAAAACATTCAGTACTTC.

The rearrangement uses TRBV7-9 and TRBJ1-6, with TRBD1 matching 10 bases. Per germline, CDR1 SEHNR and CDR2 FQNEAQ (reference sequence). The junction had 5 bases not matched to a gene; V was cut back by 5 bases and J by 7 bases. This CDR3 comprises 15 residues. CDR3 loop: CASSPGDRGNSPLHF. CDR3 coding DNA: TGTGCCAGCAGCCCGGGGGACAGGGGAAATTCACCCCTCCACTTT.

This clone was found once. The rearrangement joins TRBV5-1 to TRBJ1-3; D is perhaps TRBD1 (5 bases). This CDR3 contains 17 residues. Germline CDR1 reads SGHRS; CDR2 reads YFSETQ. Trimming shortened V by 1 base and J by 0 bases, and 14 bases separated the two germline ends. CDR3 sequence reads: CASSLSEGRSSGNTIYF. CDR3 DNA: TGCGCCAGCAGCTTGTCGGAGGGACGTAGCTCTGGAAACACCATATATTTT.

The rearrangement links TRBV27 to TRBJ2-2; perhaps TRBD2 as D (7 bases). The germline V gene has CDR1 MNHEY and CDR2 SMNVEV (reference sequence). Deletions cut 8 bases from V and 2 bases from J, with 12 bases between. The CDR3 length is 14 residues. Written as DNA, the CDR3 is TGTGCCAGCGGGGGGGCGGTTAACACCGGGGAGCTGTTTTTT. Encoded protein: CASGGAVNTGELFF.

This clone is a singleton in its sample. The gene calls are TRBV19 and TRBJ2-5, with D possibly being TRBD1 (6 bases). Germline V lookup: CDR1 LNHDA, CDR2 SQIVND (reference sequence). V dropped 5 bases and J dropped 5 bases, with 21 bases sitting between them. The CDR3 consists of 16 residues. CDR3: CASSPTDRLGGETQYF. As DNA, the CDR3 is TGTGCCAGTAGTCCCACCGACAGGCTAGGTGGGGAGACCCAGTACTTC.

V gene TRBV7-2 combines with J gene TRBJ1-2; 9 bases agree with TRBD1. Germline V gives CDR1 SGHTA, CDR2 FQGNSA. The CDR3 covers 12 residues. The V gene end was trimmed by 7 bases and the J gene end by 7 bases; junction bases not matched to a gene: 4. This CDR3 is CASNIQGAGYTF. The CDR3 region has the DNA TGTGCCAGCAACATACAGGGGGCTGGCTACACCTTC.

The chain is built from TRBV7-2 and TRBJ2-5; D gene uncertain. The ends were cut back, 5 bases at V and 3 bases at J, with 10 bases in the middle. The germline CDR1 and CDR2 sequences are SGHTA and FQGNSA. The CDR3 totals 13 residues. The CDR3 coding sequence is TGTGCCAGCAGCCCACAGAACAAAGAGACCCAGTACTTC. Translating gives CASSPQNKETQYF.

This chain uses TRBV28 with TRBJ1-5; perhaps TRBD1 as D (5 bases). CDR1 is MDHEN, CDR2 SYDVKM, per germline. The ends were cut back, 5 bases at V and 16 bases at J, with 18 bases in the middle. The CDR3 runs to 12 residues. The CDR3 DNA reads TGTGCCAGCAGTCCTCAGCCCGAGGACAAACATTTT. This sequence encodes CASSPQPEDKHF.

The chain recombines TRBV5-4 with TRBJ2-1, with 8 bases lining up with TRBD2. The CDR3 consists of 15 residues. Looked up from germline, CDR1 is SGHNT and CDR2 is YYREEE (reference sequence). V was pared by 3 bases and J by 8 bases, with 10 bases of the junction left unmatched. The CDR3 reads CASSSGGREAYEQFF. The CDR3 DNA is TGTGCCAGCAGCTCGGGGGGGCGGGAGGCTTATGAGCAGTTCTTC. The whole variable domain, filled in from reference TRBV5-4 and TRBJ2-1, reads ETGVTQSPTHLIKTRGQQVTLRCSSQSGHNTVSWYQQALGQGPQFIFQYYREEENGRGNFPPRFSGLQFPNYSSELNVNALELDDSALYLCASSSGGREAYEQFFGPGTRLTVL.

V and J are TRBV13 and TRBJ2-5; D is possibly TRBD1 (5 bases). Trimming took off 1 base at V and 1 base at J, with 7 bases between the two ends. CDR3 size: 14 residues. Germline V gives CDR1 PRHDT, CDR2 FYEKMQ (reference sequence). The CDR3 sequence is CASSLEGRQETQYF. The CDR3 coding sequence is TGTGCCAGCAGCTTAGAGGGGCGCCAAGAGACCCAGTACTTC. The whole variable domain, filled in from reference TRBV13 and TRBJ2-5, reads AAGVIQSPRHLIKEKRETATLKCYPIPRHDTVYWYQQGPGQDPQFLISFYEKMQSDKGSIPDRFSAQQFSDYHSELNMSSLELGDSALYFCASSLEGRQETQYFGPGTRLLVL.

The rearrangement uses TRBV5-1 and TRBJ2-7; D not resolved. V shed 5 bases and J shed 1 base, with 4 bases lying between them. The CDR3 contains 11 residues. Germline-derived CDR1 and CDR2 are SGHRS and YFSETQ. The CDR3 region has the DNA TGCGCCAGCAGACAATCCTACGAGCAGTACTTC. Its translation is CASRQSYEQYF. The variable domain in full, with the rest retrieved from reference TRBV5-1 and TRBJ2-7, is KAGVTQTPRYLIKTRGQQVTLSCSPISGHRSVSWYQQTPGQGLQFLFEYFSETQRNKGNFPGRFSGRQFSNSRSEMNVSTLELGDSALYLCASRQSYEQYFGPGTRLTVT.

This chain connects TRBV28 to TRBJ1-1, with D possibly TRBD1 on 5 matching bases. The germline gives CDR1 MDHEN, CDR2 SYDVKM. The V end was cut by 7 bases, the J end by 4 bases, with 16 bases between. The CDR3 has 14 residues. CDR3 residues: CASTKRDWSTEAFF. CDR3 sequence (DNA): TGTGCCAGCACGAAACGGGACTGGTCCACTGAAGCTTTCTTT.

This chain links TRBV4-1 with TRBJ1-1; 10 positions agree with TRBD1. V was clipped by 0 bases and J by 3 bases; unmatched bases: 13. Germline V gives CDR1 MGHRA, CDR2 YSYEKL. The CDR3 contains 19 residues. Here the CDR3 DNA reads TGCGCCAGCAGCCAAGAGCCCTTGACAGGGGGCGTGGGGGACACTGAAGCTTTCTTT. It codes for CASSQEPLTGGVGDTEAFF.

The J gene is TRBJ2-3, the V gene TRBV5-1, with 9 bases that match TRBD1. J gave up 10 bases and V 3 bases, and 3 bases lay outside the gene matches. This CDR3 is 12 amino acids long. CDR1 is SGHRS and CDR2 is YFSETQ in the germline V gene. For the CDR3, the DNA is TGCGCCAGCAGCTGGGACAGGGTACCGCAGTATTTT. Protein sequence: CASSWDRVPQYF.

The table lists this clone with a count of one. The chain couples TRBV7-9 to TRBJ1-5; D not certain. Germline CDR1 and CDR2: SEHNR and FQNEAQ (reference sequence). Trimming took 5 bases from V and 7 from J, leaving 12 bases between them. CDR3 length equals 13 residues. CDR3 DNA: TGTGCCAGCAGCCCGGGGTTTGGACAGCCCCAGCATTTT. It is translated as CASSPGFGQPQHF.

This chain joins TRBV7-8 and TRBJ2-3; TRBD1 matches 8 bases. Looked up from germline, CDR1 is SGHVS and CDR2 is FQNEAQ. The CDR3 covers 17 residues. V lost 5 bases, J lost 3 bases, and 13 bases stayed unmatched. The CDR3: CASSQLAGTGGTDTQYF. As DNA, the CDR3 is TGTGCCAGCAGCCAACTAGCCGGGACAGGCGGGACAGATACGCAGTATTTT.

This chain connects TRBV6-4 to TRBJ2-2, with D perhaps matching TRBD1 (6 bases). Trimming stripped 3 bases from V and 4 bases from J, with 12 bases between. The CDR3 has 15 residues. Germline CDR1 reads MRHNA; CDR2 reads SNTAGT. CDR3 in amino acids: CASSEGAGTTGELFF. DNA for the CDR3: TGTGCCAGCAGTGAGGGGGCAGGAACCACCGGGGAGCTGTTTTTT.

This clone was counted a single time. The genes are TRBV19 and TRBJ1-4; maybe TRBD1 (5 bases). V was pared by 9 bases and J by 5 bases, with 22 bases between. This CDR3 is 16 amino acids long. Germline assignment: CDR1 LNHDA and CDR2 SQIVND (reference sequence). As DNA, the CDR3 is TGTGCCAGACCAATTCATAGGGGCAGCAAAAATGAAAAACTGTTTTTT. It translates to CARPIHRGSKNEKLFF.

The chain is built from TRBV7-9 and TRBJ2-7; possibly TRBD1 for D (6 bases). Germline values: CDR1 SEHNR, CDR2 FQNEAQ (reference sequence). The CDR3 spans 13 residues. Trimming stripped 5 bases from V and 2 bases from J, with 10 bases between. The CDR3 reads CASSPRGPYEQYF. DNA of the CDR3: TGTGCCAGCAGCCCCAGGGGTCCCTACGAGCAGTACTTC.

Of note for this clone: A junction boundary mismatches the germline segment, possibly from a read error. This chain connects TRBV19 to TRBJ2-3; 10 bases line up with TRBD2. The CDR3 runs 15 residues. Germline assignment: CDR1 LNHDA and CDR2 SQIVND (reference sequence). The CDR3 DNA sequence: TGTGCCAATAGTAGGACTAGCGGACGCACAGATACGCAGTATTTT. It encodes CANSRTSGRTDTQYF.

V gene TRBV6-5 combines with J gene TRBJ2-1; the D gene is possibly TRBD1 (5 bases). Between the trimmed V and J ends, which lost 4 bases and 6 bases, there was a span of 16 bases. The germline V gene has CDR1 MNHEY and CDR2 SVGAGI. The CDR3 is 15 residues long. This chain's CDR3 is CASSLSDSKSNEQFF. CDR3 nucleotide sequence: TGTGCCAGCAGTTTGAGTGACAGTAAGTCCAATGAGCAGTTCTTC.

The chain carries TRBV2 and TRBJ2-1; 10 positions match TRBD1. V lost 6 bases, J lost 8 bases, and 7 bases stayed unmatched. Germline CDR1 is SNHLY and CDR2 is FYNNEI. There are 14 residues in the CDR3. CDR3 amino acids: CASSSGQGIDEQFF. CDR3 sequence (DNA): TGTGCCAGCAGCTCGGGACAGGGGATCGATGAGCAGTTCTTC.

This chain links TRBV29-1 with TRBJ1-2; TRBD1 matches at 9 bases. Germline lookup yields CDR1 SQVTM and CDR2 ANQGSEA. The V gene end was trimmed by 6 bases and the J gene end by 1 base; junction bases not matched to a gene: 6. The CDR3 spans 14 residues. The CDR3 nucleotides read TGCAGCGTGACCGGGACAGGGCTTAACTATGGCTACACCTTC. This gives the protein CSVTGTGLNYGYTF.

The rearrangement links TRBV10-1 to TRBJ1-5; D is unclear. Trimming removed 9 bases at V and 3 bases at J, with 15 bases between. Germline V gene lookup returns CDR1 WNHNN and CDR2 SYGVQD (reference sequence). The CDR3 sequence is 14 residues long. CDR3 loop: CARHGTGSNQPQHF. The DNA for the CDR3 is TGCGCCAGGCACGGTACGGGGTCCAATCAGCCCCAGCATTTT.

This clone was seen a few times. V usage is TRBV11-2 and J usage is TRBJ2-1, with D maybe TRBD1 (5 bases). The CDR3 loop spans 15 amino acids. Trimming pared 6 bases from V and 0 bases from J, leaving 12 bases between. Germline V lookup: CDR1 SGHAT, CDR2 FQNNGV. CDR3 DNA sequence: TGTGCCAGCAGAAAGGACATTGGCTCCTACAATGAGCAGTTCTTC. It is translated as CASRKDIGSYNEQFF.